A single sample gave rise to the 24 T cell receptor beta chains below, sequenced in a study of multiple sclerosis patients with progressive multifocal leukoencephalopathy. Clones were sequenced by immunoSEQ multiplex PCR, and TCRdb holds only the in-frame ones, with some missing. Here the sample spans 25,000 to 35,000 clones, approximately 86% being singletons. Time point described: time of PML onset. Sequencing was performed on PBMCs, taken from a patient treated with natalizumab. These receptors were obtained from a woman aged 40 to 49 with progressive multifocal leukoencephalopathy.

The V call is TRBV10-1, the J call TRBJ1-2; D unresolved. The CDR3 runs to 14 residues. Trimming shortened V by 3 bases and J by 1 base, and 9 bases separated the two germline ends. CDR1 WNHNN and CDR2 SYGVQD come from the germline V gene (reference sequence). CDR3 nucleotides: TGCGCCAGCAGTGACCCCCCGGATAACTATGGCTACACCTTC. Translating gives CASSDPPDNYGYTF.

This chain uses TRBV7-2 with TRBJ2-7; weak D call: TRBD2 (6 bases). This CDR3 comprises 19 residues. V was shortened by 3 bases and J by 5 bases, with 29 bases between the two germline ends. Germline V gene data show CDR1 as SGHTA and CDR2 as FQGNSA. The CDR3 nucleotides are TGTGCCAGCAGCTTCCTGAAGCCTACTAGCCTCCGGATGGGGCACGAGCAGTACTTC. Translation: CASSFLKPTSLRMGHEQYF.

V usage is TRBV28 and J usage is TRBJ1-2, with 8 bases fitting TRBD1. The CDR3 spans 15 residues. Germline CDR1 reads MDHEN; CDR2 reads SYDVKM. J gave up 0 bases and V 6 bases, and 6 bases lay outside the gene matches. DNA for the CDR3: TGTGCCAGCAGGTCCTTACAGGGGGCTAACTATGGCTACACCTTC. Translation gives CASRSLQGANYGYTF.

V gene TRBV11-3 combines with J gene TRBJ1-2; 7 positions match TRBD1. The germline gives CDR1 SGHNT, CDR2 YENEEA. Trimming removed 5 bases from V and 8 bases from J; junction bases left unmatched: 8. CDR3 length: 13 amino acids. CDR3 in amino acids: CASSEQGKEGYTF. For the CDR3, the DNA is TGTGCCAGCAGCGAACAGGGGAAGGAAGGCTACACCTTC.

J is TRBJ2-6 and V is TRBV27; D uncertain. This CDR3 is 14 amino acids long. Germline assignment: CDR1 MNHEY and CDR2 SMNVEV (reference sequence). V lost 4 bases, J lost 1 base, and 5 bases lay in between. The CDR3 DNA sequence: TGTGCCAGCAGTTGGGGATCTGGGGCCAACGTCCTGACTTTC. Protein sequence: CASSWGSGANVLTF.

This clone is a singleton in its sample. This chain links TRBV30 with TRBJ2-7, with 7 bases that match TRBD2. With 3 bases clipped from V and 7 bases from J, the junction kept 9 bases outside the gene matches. Germline-derived CDR1 and CDR2 are GTSNPN and SVGIG (reference sequence). The length of the CDR3 is 13 residues. The CDR3 loop is CAWRGAGPGEQYF. In DNA, the CDR3 is TGTGCCTGGAGGGGAGCGGGGCCTGGGGAGCAGTACTTC.

V and J are TRBV28 and TRBJ2-1; 11 bases are a match to TRBD2. This CDR3 comprises 16 residues. CDR1 is MDHEN and CDR2 is SYDVKM in the germline V gene. V lost 4 bases, J lost 2 bases, and 4 bases stayed unmatched. CDR3 region: CASSSLSGRAYNEQFF. In DNA form, the CDR3 reads TGTGCCAGCAGTTCCCTTAGCGGGAGGGCCTACAATGAGCAGTTCTTC.

J is TRBJ2-7 and V is TRBV9; D may match TRBD1 or TRBD2 (6 bases each). The germline V gene encodes CDR1 SGDLS and CDR2 YYNGEE. The CDR3 extends over 16 amino acids. V was cut by 0 bases and J by 1 base, with 14 bases left in between. This chain's CDR3 is CASSVDPRGASYEQYF. As DNA, the CDR3 is TGTGCCAGCAGCGTAGACCCTAGGGGGGCATCCTACGAGCAGTACTTC.

The sample holds one count of this clone. This sequence joins TRBV5-1 and TRBJ2-1; 7 bases are a match to TRBD1. Trimming took 0 bases from V and 8 from J; bases not matched to a gene: 2. The CDR3 length is 13 residues. The germline V gene has CDR1 SGHRS and CDR2 YFSETQ. The CDR3 DNA is TGCGCCAGCAGCTTGGCAGGGGGATATGAGCAGTTCTTC. It is translated as CASSLAGGYEQFF. Looking up the rest from reference TRBV5-1 and TRBJ2-1 gives the full variable domain: KAGVTQTPRYLIKTRGQQVTLSCSPISGHRSVSWYQQTPGQGLQFLFEYFSETQRNKGNFPGRFSGRQFSNSRSEMNVSTLELGDSALYLCASSLAGGYEQFFGPGTRLTVL.

This clone was found once. V and J are TRBV27 and TRBJ2-3; D uncertain. The CDR3 spans 16 residues. Germline CDR1 MNHEY, CDR2 SMNVEV (reference sequence). Trimming left V 6 bases short and J 1 base short, with 17 bases between. The CDR3 reads CASSAFGTVGTDTQYF. The CDR3 DNA sequence: TGTGCCAGCAGCGCCTTCGGCACGGTCGGCACAGATACGCAGTATTTT.

The V call is TRBV19, the J call TRBJ1-1; TRBD1 matches at 9 bases. The V gene's germline CDR1 is LNHDA and CDR2 SQIVND (reference sequence). The ends lost 7 bases at V and 3 bases at J; junction bases unmatched: 9. The CDR3 covers 15 residues. CDR3 nucleotide sequence: TGTGCCAGTAAACCCGGGACAGGGAGCGACACTGAAGCTTTCTTT. This gives the protein CASKPGTGSDTEAFF.

V is TRBV5-4 and J is TRBJ2-1; 10 nucleotides agree with TRBD2. CDR3 length equals 18 residues. V lost 4 bases and J lost 4; bases outside the gene matches: 14. CDR1 and CDR2 (germline): SGHNT, YYREEE (reference sequence). In nucleotides, the CDR3 is TGTGCCAGCAGCCGGACGATGATAGCGGGGGGCGGGTACAATGAGCAGTTCTTC. It encodes CASSRTMIAGGGYNEQFF.

V usage is TRBV18 and J usage is TRBJ1-1; TRBD1 might be the D (6 bases). V lost 5 bases and J 4 bases, leaving 17 bases between the germline ends. Per germline, CDR1 KGHSH and CDR2 LQKENI. The CDR3 has 15 amino acids. The CDR3 is CASSTYTGYGTEAFF. The CDR3 bases are TGTGCCAGCTCAACCTACACAGGGTACGGCACTGAAGCTTTCTTT.

The chain carries TRBV6-1 and TRBJ1-3, with D possibly TRBD1 on 6 matching bases. Trimming left V 3 bases short and J 4 bases short, with 16 bases between. The CDR3 has 16 residues. The germline V gene has CDR1 MNHNS and CDR2 SASEGT. CDR3 sequence (DNA): TGTGCCAGCAGTGATAAAGACAGGACCCGCGGAAACACCATATATTTT. Encoded protein: CASSDKDRTRGNTIYF.

This chain's CDR3 is CASKGDSGNTIYF. The DNA of the CDR3 is TGTGCCAGCAAGGGGGATTCAGGAAACACCATATATTTT. J is TRBJ1-3 and V is TRBV6-1; weak D call: TRBD1 (6 bases). CDR1 is MNHNS and CDR2 is SASEGT in the germline V gene. The length of the CDR3 is 13 residues. V gave up 7 bases and J gave up 4 bases, with 11 bases separating them.

The gene calls are TRBV10-3 and TRBJ2-7; D might be TRBD2 (6 bases). The length of the CDR3 is 12 residues. Germline V CDR1 and CDR2: ENHRY, SYGVKD. The V end was cut by 3 bases, the J end by 5 bases, with 8 bases between. CDR3 in amino acids: CAISDSGDEQYF. CDR3 in DNA: TGTGCCATCAGTGACTCGGGGGACGAGCAGTACTTC.

V and J are TRBV14 and TRBJ1-3, with D uncertain. Germline V CDR1 and CDR2: SGHDN, FVKESK. Between the trimmed V and J ends, which lost 4 bases and 0 bases, there was a span of 10 bases. The CDR3 consists of 15 residues. The CDR3 DNA follows: TGTGCCAGCAGCCCTTACGGAAGCTCTGGAAACACCATATATTTT. Protein: CASSPYGSSGNTIYF.

The chain has TRBV25-1 and TRBJ2-1; tentative D call: TRBD2 (5 bases). Per the germline V gene, CDR1 is MGHDK and CDR2 is SYGVNS. This CDR3 is 14 amino acids long. The ends were cut back, 1 base at V and 7 bases at J, with 11 bases in the middle. The CDR3 sequence: CASSESGSTNEQFF. The DNA of the CDR3 is TGTGCCAGCAGTGAATCGGGATCAACAAATGAGCAGTTCTTC.

The chain's CDR3 is CASSPENQPQHF. The CDR3 DNA reads TGTGCCAGCAGTCCAGAGAATCAGCCCCAGCATTTT. The chain recombines TRBV6-1 with TRBJ1-5; D not certain. This CDR3 region has 12 residues. The V end was cut by 5 bases, the J end by 4 bases, with 6 bases between. The germline gives CDR1 MNHNS, CDR2 SASEGT.

This clone was counted a few times. One end of the junction fails to match germline, which may point to a read error. CDR3 loop: CAISWDRESATIYF. The CDR3 DNA is TGTGCCATCAGTTGGGACAGGGAATCTGCCACCATATATTTT. V and J are TRBV6-1 and TRBJ1-3, with 9 bases matching TRBD1. The CDR3 runs to 14 residues. Germline V gives CDR1 MNHNS, CDR2 SASEGT.

CDR3 nucleotides: TGTGCCAGCAGTGTGACGATCTTAAGGAGCGGGAGCGGGTACGAGCAGTACTTC. Its translation: CASSVTILRSGSGYEQYF. The rearrangement joins TRBV28 to TRBJ2-7, with 8 nucleotides matching TRBD2. Per germline, CDR1 MDHEN and CDR2 SYDVKM. The CDR3 length is 18 residues. Trimming at V came to 5 bases and at J to 4 bases, leaving 19 bases not matched to a gene.

DNA for the CDR3: TGTGCCAGCTCACCCCGATTGGGAGCGGAACCCACAGATACGCAGTATTTT. This translates into CASSPRLGAEPTDTQYF. The chain recombines TRBV18 with TRBJ2-3; TRBD2 is a possible D gene (5 bases). CDR3 length equals 17 residues. The germline V and J ends were trimmed by 3 bases and 2 bases, with 18 bases remaining between them. Per germline, CDR1 KGHSH and CDR2 LQKENI. The entire variable domain, with the rest obtained from reference TRBV18 and TRBJ2-3, is as follows: NAGVMQNPRHLVRRRGQEARLRCSPMKGHSHVYWYRQLPEEGLKFMVYLQKENIIDESGMPKERFSAEFPKEGPSILRIQQVVRGDSAAYFCASSPRLGAEPTDTQYFGPGTRLTVL.

The genes are TRBV11-3 and TRBJ2-7, with 7 nucleotides matching TRBD2. This CDR3 comprises 16 residues. Germline V gene sequence: CDR1 SGHNT, CDR2 YENEEA. V was clipped by 7 bases and J by 2 bases; unmatched bases: 14. CDR3 sequence: CASNKYGGSLTYEQYF. In DNA form, the CDR3 reads TGTGCCAGCAACAAGTACGGCGGGAGTCTCACCTACGAGCAGTACTTC.

This chain joins TRBV10-1 and TRBJ2-5, with 7 bases that match TRBD1. Germline CDR1 reads WNHNN; CDR2 reads SYGVQD (reference sequence). The J segment lost 11 bases and the V segment lost 10 bases, leaving 16 bases of the junction unmatched. This CDR3 has 13 amino acids. For the CDR3, the DNA is TGCGCCACTGGGGACAGTATGGACAGCAAGCAGTACTTC. Protein product: CATGDSMDSKQYF.